This T cell receptor beta chain was retrieved from a study of beta chain features in type 1 diabetes. Study-wide context: Sorted cells from all samples, numbering approximately 110,000,000, were examined. Study-wide findings and caveats: In the patient group, naive, central memory and Treg TCRB repertoires seemed more alike than in the healthy donor group. Across all four CD4+ subsets, people with type 1 diabetes showed modestly shorter TCRB CDR3s.

The investigators reverse transcribed all of the isolated RNA, so they sequenced expressed TCRB transcripts. Repertoires were generated with immunoSEQ multiplex PCR, while TCRdb's copy carries only in-frame clones and drops some. The sample yields 160,000 or so clones, 50% to 70% seen once. Trimming removed 4 bases from V and 5 bases from J; junction bases left unmatched: 5. In germline, CDR1 is SGDLS, CDR2 YYNGEE. The CDR3 is 15 residues long. Notes on this clone: Antigen specificity is unknown.

The sequencing sample was made of naive CD4+ T cells from blood. The source is a man aged 25-45 years with type 1 diabetes. This chain links TRBV9 with TRBJ2-1, with 11 positions matching TRBD2. CDR3 nucleotide sequence: TGTGCCAGCAGCCTGACTAGCGGGGACCACAATGAGCAGTTCTTC. Translated, it gives CASSLTSGDHNEQFF.